This T cell receptor (beta chain) was sequenced for a study of cytomegalovirus exposure and HLA in healthy donors. The PCR contained 60 Vbeta and 13 Jbeta primers. Some clones are missing from TCRdb's copy, which holds only in-frame ones; the method was immunoSEQ multiplex PCR. Of roughly 170,000 clones in the sample, about 79% were seen once. The CDR3 has 17 amino acids. Germline-derived CDR1 and CDR2 are MGHRA and YSYEKL. The V and J ends lost 0 bases and 0 bases, in that order; junction bases with no gene match: 2. The chain joins TRBV4-1 to TRBJ2-6; 7 bases are shared with TRBD2. This clonotype was sampled from a girl aged 2-15 years in good health and CMV-seropositive. Sequencing input: PBMCs. The CDR3, as DNA: TGCGCCAGCAGCCAAGAGGGGAGGGTCTCTGGGGCCAACGTCCTGACTTTC. This translates into CASSQEGRVSGANVLTF.